One and the same sample provided the 29 T cell receptor beta chains below, sequenced in a study of graft-versus-host responses after intestinal transplantation. Their specific antigens are unknown. Sequencing used immunoSEQ multiplex PCR; TCRdb keeps in-frame clones, though not all of them. Here the sample spans about 78,000 clones, around 91% being singletons. Sequenced material: unstimulated CD8+ T cells sorted from spleen or lymph node cells, taken before transplant. The receptors come from a human donor who was the organ donor for an intestinal transplant.

The J gene is TRBJ1-5, the V gene TRBV2, with a tentative D call TRBD1 (5 bases). V was clipped by 8 bases and J by 4 bases, with 15 bases between them. The CDR3 sequence is 14 residues long. Germline V gives CDR1 SNHLY, CDR2 FYNNEI. CDR3 residues: CASGGDERNQPQHF. The CDR3 DNA is TGTGCCAGCGGGGGGGATGAGCGGAATCAGCCCCAGCATTTT.

The chain has TRBV30 and TRBJ2-4; 7 bases fit TRBD2. Germline V gives CDR1 GTSNPN, CDR2 SVGIG (reference sequence). V gave up 5 bases and J gave up 3 bases; unmatched junction bases: 4. This CDR3 is 13 amino acids long. The CDR3 protein is CAWGEGSKNIQYF. The CDR3 DNA reads as TGTGCCTGGGGGGAGGGGAGCAAAAACATTCAGTACTTC.

This clone was observed once. The rearrangement links TRBV29-1 to TRBJ1-1; the D gene is possibly TRBD1 (6 bases). The CDR3 length is 15 residues. The germline V gene encodes CDR1 SQVTM and CDR2 ANQGSEA. V was pared by 4 bases and J by 1 base, with 16 bases between. DNA for the CDR3: TGCAGCGTTGTTGGGGGGGCAAGGAGGAACACTGAAGCTTTCTTT. Its protein is CSVVGGARRNTEAFF.

The J gene is TRBJ2-6, the V gene TRBV12-5; D perhaps matches TRBD1 (5 bases). CDR3 length: 16 amino acids. V dropped 3 bases and J dropped 0 bases, with 9 bases sitting between them. Looked up from germline, CDR1 is LGHNT and CDR2 is FRNRAP. DNA of the CDR3: TGTGCTAGTGGTTTTGACAGTGGCTCTGGGGCCAACGTCCTGACTTTC. Encoded protein: CASGFDSGSGANVLTF. Drawing the rest from reference TRBV12-5 and TRBJ2-6, the complete variable domain is DARVTQTPRHKVTEMGQEVTMRCQPILGHNTVFWYRQTMMQGLELLAYFRNRAPLDDSGMPKDRFSAEMPDATLATLKIQPSEPRDSAVYFCASGFDSGSGANVLTFGAGSRLTVL.

The V gene is TRBV19, the J gene TRBJ1-2; D is uncertain. V was cut by 9 bases and J by 2 bases, with 19 bases left in between. Per the germline V gene, CDR1 is LNHDA and CDR2 is SQIVND (reference sequence). The CDR3 spans 15 residues. In DNA form, the CDR3 reads TGTGCCAGCCTAAAACCGGGAGCGGGAAACTATGGCTACACCTTC. It encodes CASLKPGAGNYGYTF.

This chain uses TRBV13 with TRBJ2-3; 8 positions match TRBD2. CDR3 length: 17 residues. Unmatched junction bases numbered 7, after V lost 0 bases and J lost 2 bases. Looked up from germline, CDR1 is PRHDT and CDR2 is FYEKMQ (reference sequence). The CDR3 DNA reads TGTGCCAGCAGCTTAGGCGGTAGCGGGATCTCCACAGATACGCAGTATTTT. Amino acids: CASSLGGSGISTDTQYF.

This sequence joins TRBV19 and TRBJ2-1; the match to TRBD2 covers 7 bases. This CDR3 has 14 amino acids. V shed 3 bases, J shed 4 bases, and the junction held 3 bases outside the gene matches. Looked up from germline, CDR1 is LNHDA and CDR2 is SQIVND (reference sequence). CDR3 amino acids: CASSIASGYNEQFF. CDR3 nucleotide sequence: TGTGCCAGTAGTATCGCTAGCGGATACAATGAGCAGTTCTTC.

The CDR3: CASSWEGGDEQFF. CDR3 nucleotide sequence: TGTGCCAGCAGTTGGGAGGGGGGGGATGAGCAGTTCTTC. The rearrangement uses TRBV27 and TRBJ2-1, with D possibly being TRBD2 (7 bases). There are 13 residues in the CDR3. CDR1 MNHEY and CDR2 SMNVEV come from the germline V gene (reference sequence). The ends were cut back, 4 bases at V and 8 bases at J, with 12 bases in the middle.

The rearrangement uses TRBV18 and TRBJ2-7; 10 bases fit TRBD1. The germline V gene encodes CDR1 KGHSH and CDR2 LQKENI. The CDR3 consists of 13 residues. CDR3 in DNA: TGTGCCAGCTCACAAGGAACCCGGGACAGGGGTGTCGTC. Translating gives CASSQGTRDRGVV.

The count of this clone is one. This sequence joins TRBV9 and TRBJ2-5; 9 bases line up with TRBD2. J gave up 5 bases and V 0 bases, and 14 bases lay outside the gene matches. CDR3 length equals 18 residues. Germline V gene lookup returns CDR1 SGDLS and CDR2 YYNGEE. DNA for the CDR3: TGTGCCAGCAGCGTAGGGTGGGGGAGCGGGGGGCCTATTGAGACCCAGTACTTC. Its translation is CASSVGWGSGGPIETQYF.

About this clone: The same CDR3 arises from other DNA sequences in this sample as well. The chain joins TRBV6-4 to TRBJ1-6; 8 nucleotides agree with TRBD1. CDR1 and CDR2 (germline): MRHNA, SNTAGT. V shed 3 bases, J shed 5 bases, and the junction held 0 bases outside the gene matches. CDR3 length: 14 amino acids. CDR3 DNA sequence: TGTGCCAGCAGTGAGGACAGGGATAATTCACCCCTCCACTTT. Its protein is CASSEDRDNSPLHF.

The rearrangement links TRBV6-4 to TRBJ2-3, with D tentatively TRBD1 (6 bases). The CDR3 is 16 residues long. Trimming pared 0 bases from V and 1 base from J, leaving 11 bases between. CDR1 is MRHNA, CDR2 SNTAGT, per germline. The CDR3 reads CASSDSVQGGTDTQYF. CDR3 DNA sequence: TGTGCCAGCAGTGACTCGGTACAGGGTGGCACAGATACGCAGTATTTT.

The rearrangement joins TRBV6-1 to TRBJ1-5; D is perhaps TRBD1 (5 bases). V gave up 10 bases and J gave up 5 bases, with 21 bases separating them. Looked up from germline, CDR1 is MNHNS and CDR2 is SASEGT. The CDR3 has 15 residues. CDR3 sequence: CATNRRQGEDQPQHF. For the CDR3, the DNA is TGTGCCACTAACCGAAGGCAGGGCGAGGATCAGCCCCAGCATTTT.

The chain is built from TRBV29-1 and TRBJ2-5, with D perhaps matching TRBD1 (5 bases). Trimming cost V 5 bases and J 5 bases, with 18 bases left between them. The length of the CDR3 is 14 residues. Germline lookup yields CDR1 SQVTM and CDR2 ANQGSEA. CDR3 residues: CSVQGVVPWETQYF. For the CDR3, the DNA is TGCAGCGTTCAGGGTGTGGTCCCGTGGGAGACCCAGTACTTC.

The chain links TRBV5-6 to TRBJ1-1; 11 bases agree with TRBD1. The length of the CDR3 is 18 residues. With V trimmed by 3 bases and J by 0 bases, 10 bases remained unmatched. Germline V lookup: CDR1 SGHDT, CDR2 YYEEEE. In nucleotides, the CDR3 is TGTGCCAGCAGCTCATGGGACAGGGGGGTACTAATGAACACTGAAGCTTTCTTT. Protein product: CASSSWDRGVLMNTEAFF.

V usage is TRBV6-6 and J usage is TRBJ1-6; D is uncertain. This CDR3 is 12 amino acids long. The germline V gene encodes CDR1 MNHNY and CDR2 SVGAGI (reference sequence). V lost 6 bases and J 14 bases, leaving 14 bases between the germline ends. The CDR3 loop reads CASSPSGVTLHF. In nucleotides, the CDR3 is TGTGCCAGCAGCCCCTCCGGTGTGACCCTCCACTTT.

The genes are TRBV4-1 and TRBJ2-7; 9 bases line up with TRBD2. The CDR3 is 14 residues long. Germline CDR1 is MGHRA and CDR2 is YSYEKL. Trimming removed 1 base from V and 4 bases from J; junction bases left unmatched: 2. Here the CDR3 DNA reads TGCGCCAGCAGCCAAGGACTAGCGGAGTACGAGCAGTACGTC. Its protein is CASSQGLAEYEQYV.

The chain recombines TRBV5-1 with TRBJ2-3, with D uncertain. The germline V gene encodes CDR1 SGHRS and CDR2 YFSETQ. The CDR3 consists of 14 residues. The ends were cut back, 0 bases at V and 0 bases at J, with 5 bases in the middle. CDR3 DNA: TGCGCCAGCAGCTTGGCAGGTAGCACAGATACGCAGTATTTT. Amino acids: CASSLAGSTDTQYF.

The chain uses TRBV13 and TRBJ2-7; TRBD1 aligns across 9 bases. This CDR3 is built from 18 residues. V lost 5 bases and J lost 3; bases outside the gene matches: 17. Germline CDR1 and CDR2: PRHDT and FYEKMQ (reference sequence). The CDR3 region is CASSPGPPGTGIHYEQYV. The CDR3, as DNA: TGTGCCAGCAGCCCCGGACCCCCCGGGACAGGGATTCACTACGAGCAGTACGTC.

This rearrangement joins TRBV28 to TRBJ1-5, with 8 bases that match TRBD1. The germline V gene has CDR1 MDHEN and CDR2 SYDVKM. CDR3 length equals 13 residues. Trimming cost V 8 bases and J 5 bases; bases outside gene matches: 5. CDR3 bases: TGTGCCAGCGGGGACAGGAAATATCAGCCCCAGCATTTT. Protein sequence: CASGDRKYQPQHF.

The chain uses TRBV9 and TRBJ1-5, with 9 bases lining up with TRBD1. CDR3 size: 15 residues. V dropped 3 bases and J dropped 6; count of bases not matched to a gene: 7. Per the germline V gene, CDR1 is SGDLS and CDR2 is YYNGEE. Here the CDR3 reads CASSATGGDSQPQHF. CDR3 bases: TGTGCCAGCAGCGCGACAGGGGGAGACAGTCAGCCCCAGCATTTT.

This clone was detected a few times. The CDR3 loop is CATSDQENEKLFF. The CDR3 DNA sequence: TGTGCCACCTCGGATCAGGAAAATGAAAAACTGTTTTTT. The chain uses TRBV19 and TRBJ1-4, with D unresolved. Trimming removed 10 bases from V and 5 bases from J, with 14 bases in between. Germline-derived CDR1 and CDR2 are LNHDA and SQIVND (reference sequence). CDR3 size: 13 residues.

This sequence joins TRBV7-6 and TRBJ1-2, with D possibly matching TRBD1 (6 bases). CDR1 SGHVS and CDR2 FNYEAQ come from the germline V gene. V dropped 5 bases and J dropped 3 bases, with 16 bases sitting between them. The CDR3 sequence is 15 residues long. CDR3 nucleotides: TGTGCCAGCAGCCCTCTTGTTGAGGGGGACTATGGCTACACCTTC. As protein: CASSPLVEGDYGYTF.

The chain recombines TRBV7-8 with TRBJ2-6, with D maybe TRBD1 (6 bases). In germline, CDR1 is SGHVS, CDR2 FQNEAQ. The ends were cut back, 3 bases at V and 0 bases at J, with 15 bases in the middle. CDR3 length equals 18 residues. In nucleotides, the CDR3 is TGTGCCAGCAGCTTCAACAGGGTTTCGGGCTCTGGGGCCAACGTCCTGACTTTC. This codes for CASSFNRVSGSGANVLTF. The complete variable domain, with remaining parts taken from reference TRBV7-8 and TRBJ2-6, reads GAGVSQSPRYKVAKRGQDVALRCDPISGHVSLFWYQQALGQGPEFLTYFQNEAQLDKSGLPSDRFFAERPEGSVSTLKIQRTQQEDSAVYLCASSFNRVSGSGANVLTFGAGSRLTVL.

The CDR3 is CASSRRSNSNQPQHF. DNA of the CDR3: TGTGCCAGCAGCCGGCGGAGTAATAGCAATCAGCCCCAGCATTTT. This sequence joins TRBV13 and TRBJ1-5; unclear D gene. The CDR3 consists of 15 residues. With 5 bases removed from V and 0 bases from J, the gap between germline ends came to 11 bases. Per the germline V gene, CDR1 is PRHDT and CDR2 is FYEKMQ (reference sequence).

V and J are TRBV2 and TRBJ1-2; TRBD1 matches 8 bases. The J segment lost 0 bases and the V segment lost 8 bases, leaving 14 bases of the junction unmatched. In germline, CDR1 is SNHLY, CDR2 FYNNEI. The CDR3 spans 17 residues. CDR3 in DNA: TGTGCCAGCGATGAATCCCCGGGACAGGCTGCTAACTATGGCTACACCTTC. This codes for CASDESPGQAANYGYTF.

V is TRBV6-5 and J is TRBJ1-1, with D possibly being TRBD1 (5 bases). Germline V lookup: CDR1 MNHEY, CDR2 SVGAGI. V was clipped by 5 bases and J by 3 bases, with 16 bases between them. The CDR3 runs 15 residues. In DNA form, the CDR3 reads TGTGCCAGCAGTGCCCAGGGATCGGTTGACACTGAAGCTTTCTTT. It encodes CASSAQGSVDTEAFF.

The rearrangement uses TRBV27 and TRBJ1-2, with 7 bases that match TRBD1. This CDR3 contains 15 residues. V shed 6 bases and J 2 bases; nucleotides not matched to a gene: 9. Germline V gene sequence: CDR1 MNHEY, CDR2 SMNVEV (reference sequence). As DNA, the CDR3 is TGTGCCAGCAGCCCCAGGGGGGACGGAAACTATGGCTACACCTTC. It encodes CASSPRGDGNYGYTF.

The V gene is TRBV29-1, the J gene TRBJ1-2; D is uncertain. With 7 bases removed from V and 1 base from J, the gap between germline ends came to 13 bases. This CDR3 region has 13 residues. The germline CDR1 and CDR2 sequences are SQVTM and ANQGSEA. The CDR3 nucleotides are TGCAGCGGTGGAGCCCTGAATAACTATGGCTACACCTTC. Translation: CSGGALNNYGYTF.